The 18 T cell receptor beta chains presented below share a single source sample, sequenced in a study of cytomegalovirus exposure and HLA in healthy donors. PCR amplification relied on 60 Vbeta primers (plus 13 Jbeta primers). Here immunoSEQ multiplex PCR was the method, and the copy in TCRdb shows in-frame clones only, minus some. The clone table shows approximately 110,000 clones, with the ten largest holding under 3.5%. Specimen: PBMCs. Receptor source: a man in his thirties or forties in good health and CMV-seronegative.

This rearrangement joins TRBV11-2 to TRBJ2-1; the D gene is possibly TRBD1 (6 bases). The CDR3 totals 14 residues. Trimming removed 5 bases from V and 6 bases from J, with 14 bases in between. Germline loops: CDR1 SGHAT, CDR2 FQNNGV. CDR3 nucleotides: TGTGCCAGCAGCCACAACTCCAGGGGCAATGAGCAGTTCTTC. This translates into CASSHNSRGNEQFF. Supplemented by reference TRBV11-2 and TRBJ2-1, the full variable domain reads EAGVAQSPRYKIIEKRQSVAFWCNPISGHATLYWYQQILGQGPKLLIQFQNNGVVDDSQLPKDRFSAERLKGVDSTLKIQPAKLEDSAVYLCASSHNSRGNEQFFGPGTRLTVL.

V gene TRBV29-1 combines with J gene TRBJ2-7; 9 nucleotides line up with TRBD1. V shed 1 base and J 2 bases; nucleotides not matched to a gene: 3. The CDR3 has 14 amino acids. Germline loops: CDR1 SQVTM, CDR2 ANQGSEA. The CDR3 region is CSVEVRQGAYEQYF. CDR3 nucleotides: TGCAGCGTTGAAGTCCGACAGGGGGCCTACGAGCAGTACTTC.

The V call is TRBV19, the J call TRBJ2-1, with TRBD2 matching 7 bases. The germline V gene has CDR1 LNHDA and CDR2 SQIVND (reference sequence). J gave up 9 bases and V 4 bases, and 9 bases lay outside the gene matches. CDR3 length equals 14 residues. Here the CDR3 DNA reads TGTGCCAGTAGTACCCCCGCGGGACTAAGTGAGCAGTTCTTC. Translation gives CASSTPAGLSEQFF.

V is TRBV11-2 and J is TRBJ2-2; TRBD2 agrees at 7 bases. Unmatched junction bases numbered 5, after V lost 6 bases and J lost 4 bases. Germline-derived CDR1 and CDR2 are SGHAT and FQNNGV. The CDR3 runs to 14 residues. CDR3 protein: CASSSRTSTGELFF. The CDR3 nucleotides are TGTGCCAGCAGTTCACGGACTAGCACCGGGGAGCTGTTTTTT.

V usage is TRBV5-1 and J usage is TRBJ2-7; TRBD1 agrees at 8 bases. Trimming at V came to 2 bases and at J to 4 bases, leaving 5 bases not matched to a gene. CDR1 and CDR2 (germline): SGHRS, YFSETQ. The CDR3 consists of 14 residues. DNA of the CDR3: TGCGCCAGCAGCTTCGGGACAGGAGGGTACGAGCAGTACTTC. It specifies CASSFGTGGYEQYF.

The chain is built from TRBV5-6 and TRBJ1-5, with 10 bases fitting TRBD1. Per germline, CDR1 SGHDT and CDR2 YYEEEE. The CDR3 length is 17 residues. Unmatched junction bases numbered 5, after V lost 2 bases and J lost 0 bases. The CDR3 DNA is TGTGCCAGCAGCTTTAAAAGGACAGGGGGTAGCAATCAGCCCCAGCATTTT. Encoded protein: CASSFKRTGGSNQPQHF.

V and J are TRBV4-1 and TRBJ2-7; TRBD2 matches at 7 bases. Per the germline V gene, CDR1 is MGHRA and CDR2 is YSYEKL. The V segment lost 4 bases and the J segment 3 bases; nucleotides outside the gene matches: 12. The CDR3 has 16 amino acids. Here the CDR3 DNA reads TGCGCCAGCAGCCGGGGAAGGCCTAGCGGAAACTACGAGCAGTACTTC. Its protein is CASSRGRPSGNYEQYF.

The V call is TRBV9, the J call TRBJ2-1; TRBD1 might be the D (5 bases). Trimming left V 2 bases short and J 0 bases short, with 6 bases between. Germline CDR1 SGDLS, CDR2 YYNGEE. The CDR3 is 14 amino acids. Here the CDR3 DNA reads TGTGCCAGCAGCGTCGACAGCTCCTACAATGAGCAGTTCTTC. Amino acid sequence: CASSVDSSYNEQFF.

The rearrangement uses TRBV19 and TRBJ1-1; D gene ambiguous. V shed 2 bases and J shed 4 bases, with 11 bases lying between them. Germline V CDR1 and CDR2: LNHDA, SQIVND (reference sequence). The CDR3 runs 14 residues. The CDR3 nucleotides read TGTGCCAGTAGTATACAGGCGCAGAGCACTGAAGCTTTCTTT. This sequence encodes CASSIQAQSTEAFF.

The genes are TRBV30 and TRBJ1-5; D may be TRBD1 (6 bases). CDR1 and CDR2 (germline): GTSNPN, SVGIG (reference sequence). V was pared by 1 base and J by 3 bases, with 16 bases between. The CDR3 contains 16 residues. The chain's CDR3 is CAWSATGRTDNQPQHF. In DNA form, the CDR3 reads TGTGCCTGGAGTGCAACAGGGAGAACGGACAATCAGCCCCAGCATTTT.

The genes are TRBV5-5 and TRBJ1-5; D not resolved. Germline CDR1 reads SGHKS; CDR2 reads YYEKEE (reference sequence). The CDR3 is made up of 16 amino acids. Trimming removed 4 bases at V and 1 base at J, with 15 bases between. The DNA of the CDR3 is TGTGCCAGCAGCCCTTCGGGGTTCGGAAGCAATCAGCCCCAGCATTTT. It yields the protein CASSPSGFGSNQPQHF.

The gene calls are TRBV5-1 and TRBJ1-1; D might be TRBD1 (6 bases). Germline V lookup: CDR1 SGHRS, CDR2 YFSETQ. CDR3 size: 16 residues. V gave up 5 bases and J gave up 3 bases, with 20 bases separating them. The CDR3 sequence is CASRSGGAGAHTEAFF. Here the CDR3 DNA reads TGCGCCAGCAGGAGTGGAGGGGCGGGGGCTCACACTGAAGCTTTCTTT. The full variable domain, in which reference TRBV5-1 and TRBJ1-1 provide the parts outside the CDR3, is KAGVTQTPRYLIKTRGQQVTLSCSPISGHRSVSWYQQTPGQGLQFLFEYFSETQRNKGNFPGRFSGRQFSNSRSEMNVSTLELGDSALYLCASRSGGAGAHTEAFFGQGTRLTVV.

V and J are TRBV11-2 and TRBJ2-7; 10 bases line up with TRBD2. CDR1 and CDR2 (germline): SGHAT, FQNNGV. V shed 6 bases and J 5 bases; nucleotides not matched to a gene: 16. This CDR3 has 17 residues. For the CDR3, the DNA is TGTGCCAGCAGTTACGCGGAAGGTAGCGGGAGGCAGAACGAGCAGTACTTC. Translating gives CASSYAEGSGRQNEQYF.

The chain joins TRBV6-9 to TRBJ2-1; TRBD1 aligns across 8 bases. J was trimmed by 4 bases and V by 1 base; bases with no gene match: 3. CDR1 and CDR2 (germline): MNHGY, SVAAGI. The CDR3 has 15 amino acids. The CDR3 loop reads CASSYLGQVYNEQFF. The CDR3 bases are TGTGCCAGCAGTTATTTGGGACAGGTATACAATGAGCAGTTCTTC.

The rearrangement links TRBV19 to TRBJ2-7; 7 bases agree with TRBD1. CDR3 size: 14 residues. V shed 5 bases, J shed 3 bases, and the junction held 7 bases outside the gene matches. Germline lookup yields CDR1 LNHDA and CDR2 SQIVND (reference sequence). CDR3 loop: CASSPDREHYEQYF. The CDR3 nucleotides are TGTGCCAGTAGTCCCGACAGGGAGCACTACGAGCAGTACTTC.

The chain employs TRBV19 and TRBJ2-1, with D perhaps TRBD2 (5 bases). Germline-derived CDR1 and CDR2 are LNHDA and SQIVND (reference sequence). Trimming removed 5 bases from V and 0 bases from J, with 11 bases in between. CDR3 size: 15 residues. CDR3 sequence: CASSLSGPSYNEQFF. The CDR3 DNA follows: TGTGCCAGTAGTTTAAGCGGCCCCTCCTACAATGAGCAGTTCTTC.

Regarding this clone: This specimen includes other DNA sequences encoding the same CDR3. The chain recombines TRBV6-4 with TRBJ2-1; D may be TRBD2 (6 bases). The length of the CDR3 is 15 residues. The ends were cut back, 0 bases at V and 0 bases at J, with 6 bases in the middle. CDR1 is MRHNA and CDR2 is SNTAGT in the germline V gene. The CDR3 sequence: CASSDSSGSYNEQFF. The CDR3 DNA sequence: TGTGCCAGCAGTGACTCTAGCGGCTCCTACAATGAGCAGTTCTTC.

The rearrangement uses TRBV5-1 and TRBJ2-5; 7 bases are shared with TRBD2. With the DNA end fitting TRBJ2-7 better, the J assignment may be wrong. CDR3 length equals 15 residues. From germline, CDR1 is SGHRS and CDR2 YFSETQ. The CDR3 reads CASGTSLAANYEQYF. As DNA, the CDR3 is TGCGCCAGCGGCACCAGCCTAGCGGCAAACTACGAGCAGTACTTC.